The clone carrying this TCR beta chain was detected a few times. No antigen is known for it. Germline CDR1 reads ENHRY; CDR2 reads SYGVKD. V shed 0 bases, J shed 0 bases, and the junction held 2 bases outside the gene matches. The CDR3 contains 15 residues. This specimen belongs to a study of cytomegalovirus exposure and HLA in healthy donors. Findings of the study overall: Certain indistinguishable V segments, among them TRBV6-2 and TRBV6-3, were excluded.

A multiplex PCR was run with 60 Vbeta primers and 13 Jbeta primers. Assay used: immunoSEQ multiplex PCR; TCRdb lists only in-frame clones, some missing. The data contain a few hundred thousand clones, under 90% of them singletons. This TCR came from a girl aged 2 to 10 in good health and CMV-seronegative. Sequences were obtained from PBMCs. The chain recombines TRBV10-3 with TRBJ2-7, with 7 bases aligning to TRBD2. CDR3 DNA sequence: TGTGCCATCAGTGAGTCCCTAGCGGTCTCCTACGAGCAGTACTTC. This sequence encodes CAISESLAVSYEQYF.